This is a list of T cell receptor beta chains from one sample in a study of T-cell memory formation after mild COVID-19. TCRdb ran MiXCR on the 5' RACE reads and lists one entry per CDR3 protein. The sample holds roughly 560,000 distinct CDR3 sequences, around 21% seen once. Sequencing used PBMCs or a T cell subset sorted from them (not recorded which). The receptors shown here come from an adult woman who had mild COVID-19 (a few samples of this study predate the infection). Cell type and time point are not known. Both conserved end residues are part of each CDR3. The order of the fields is clone size, J gene, D gene, V gene, CDR3 DNA, CDR3 protein. A D gene is named only where the DNA matches it firmly. Size is omitted from some rows. Given values are once, few, many or a class for expanded clones.

abundance: NA; j_gene: TRBJ2-3; d_gene: TRBD2; v_gene: TRBV20-1; CDR3nt: TGCAGTGCCCCATCGGTAGCGGGAGCCACAGATACGCAGTATTTT; CDR3aa: CSAPSVAGATDTQYF
abundance: NA; j_gene: TRBJ2-1; d_gene: NA; v_gene: TRBV30; CDR3nt: TGTGCCTGGATGGGCAGATTCCACAATGAGCAGTTCTTC; CDR3aa: CAWMGRFHNEQFF
abundance: NA; j_gene: TRBJ2-4; d_gene: NA; v_gene: TRBV2; CDR3nt: TGTGCCAGCAAACCAGTTTTCAGGGTGGAAGCCAAAAACATTCAGTACTTC; CDR3aa: CASKPVFRVEAKNIQYF
abundance: few; j_gene: TRBJ2-2; d_gene: TRBD1; v_gene: TRBV7-2; CDR3nt: TGTGCCAGCAGCTTAGGCGGGACAGGGAATACCGGGGAGCTGTTTTTT; CDR3aa: CASSLGGTGNTGELFF
abundance: few; j_gene: TRBJ1-1; d_gene: NA; v_gene: TRBV24-1; CDR3nt: TGTGCCACCAGTGAGGGGTTAGCAAGGACTTTCTTT; CDR3aa: CATSEGLARTFF
abundance: NA; j_gene: TRBJ2-5; d_gene: NA; v_gene: TRBV6-2/TRBV6-3; CDR3nt: TGTGCCAGCAGTCCTACCGGCGGGGTTCAAGAGACCCAGTACTTC; CDR3aa: CASSPTGGVQETQYF
abundance: few; j_gene: TRBJ2-3; d_gene: TRBD2; v_gene: TRBV7-2; CDR3nt: TGTGCCAGCAGCTCCCCAGGACTAGCGGGCGGCACAGATACGCAGTATTTT; CDR3aa: CASSSPGLAGGTDTQYF
abundance: NA; j_gene: TRBJ1-2; d_gene: NA; v_gene: TRBV6-1; CDR3nt: TGTGCCAGCAGATTGCCAGGGTATGGCTACACCTTC; CDR3aa: CASRLPGYGYTF
abundance: few; j_gene: TRBJ2-3; d_gene: TRBD1; v_gene: TRBV7-8; CDR3nt: TGTGCCAGCAGCATTGGGACAGGGAGCACAGATACGCAGTATTTT; CDR3aa: CASSIGTGSTDTQYF
abundance: NA; j_gene: TRBJ2-1; d_gene: NA; v_gene: TRBV10-3; CDR3nt: TGTGCCATCAGCCGAGAGTACCAGTACAATGAGCAGTTCTTC; CDR3aa: CAISREYQYNEQFF
abundance: NA; j_gene: TRBJ1-2; d_gene: NA; v_gene: TRBV4-2; CDR3nt: TGTGCCAGCAGCCAAGACCCGGCGTCGACCCGCTATGGCTACACCTTC; CDR3aa: CASSQDPASTRYGYTF
abundance: few; j_gene: TRBJ2-3; d_gene: TRBD2; v_gene: TRBV4-2; CDR3nt: TGTGCCAGCAGCCTTCGACGGCGGGAGTGGGCGGGCACAGATACGCAGTATTTT; CDR3aa: CASSLRRREWAGTDTQYF
abundance: NA; j_gene: TRBJ2-2; d_gene: NA; v_gene: TRBV3-1; CDR3nt: TGTGCCAGCAGCCAATCTTTCCCAAACACCGGGGAGCTGTTTTTT; CDR3aa: CASSQSFPNTGELFF
abundance: many; j_gene: TRBJ2-3; d_gene: TRBD2; v_gene: TRBV5-1; CDR3nt: TGCGCCAGCAGCCAAATAGCGGGAGTTGGCACAGATACGCAGTATTTT; CDR3aa: CASSQIAGVGTDTQYF
abundance: few; j_gene: TRBJ2-7; d_gene: TRBD1; v_gene: TRBV5-1; CDR3nt: TGCGCCAGCAGCTCAGACAGGGTAGGCTACGAGCAGTACTTC; CDR3aa: CASSSDRVGYEQYF
abundance: NA; j_gene: TRBJ2-2; d_gene: TRBD1; v_gene: TRBV7-9; CDR3nt: TGTGCCAGCAGTCTCCGGACAGGGCTGAACACCGGGGAGCTGTTTTTT; CDR3aa: CASSLRTGLNTGELFF
abundance: few; j_gene: TRBJ2-6; d_gene: NA; v_gene: TRBV15; CDR3nt: TGTGCCACCAGCCGCCGACAGGCGCTACCTGGGGCCAACGTCCTGACTTTC; CDR3aa: CATSRRQALPGANVLTF
abundance: few; j_gene: TRBJ2-1; d_gene: TRBD2; v_gene: TRBV28; CDR3nt: TGTGCCAGCAGTTCGCCATCGAGCGGGACCAAGAATGAGCAGTTCTTC; CDR3aa: CASSSPSSGTKNEQFF
abundance: NA; j_gene: TRBJ2-6; d_gene: NA; v_gene: TRBV6-5; CDR3nt: TGTGCCAGCAGTTACTTTGCCGGGACTGGGGCCAACGTCCTGACTTTC; CDR3aa: CASSYFAGTGANVLTF
abundance: few; j_gene: TRBJ2-7; d_gene: NA; v_gene: TRBV25-1; CDR3nt: TGTGCCAGCAGTGAGGAGGGCTACTACGAGCAGTACTTC; CDR3aa: CASSEEGYYEQYF
abundance: few; j_gene: TRBJ1-4; d_gene: NA; v_gene: TRBV7-9; CDR3nt: TGTGCCAGCAGCTTAGATCTTCCAACTAATGAAAAACTGTTTTTT; CDR3aa: CASSLDLPTNEKLFF
abundance: few; j_gene: TRBJ1-1; d_gene: TRBD1; v_gene: TRBV18; CDR3nt: TGTGCCATCGGACAGGGAATAGGCACTGAAGCTTTCTTT; CDR3aa: CAIGQGIGTEAFF